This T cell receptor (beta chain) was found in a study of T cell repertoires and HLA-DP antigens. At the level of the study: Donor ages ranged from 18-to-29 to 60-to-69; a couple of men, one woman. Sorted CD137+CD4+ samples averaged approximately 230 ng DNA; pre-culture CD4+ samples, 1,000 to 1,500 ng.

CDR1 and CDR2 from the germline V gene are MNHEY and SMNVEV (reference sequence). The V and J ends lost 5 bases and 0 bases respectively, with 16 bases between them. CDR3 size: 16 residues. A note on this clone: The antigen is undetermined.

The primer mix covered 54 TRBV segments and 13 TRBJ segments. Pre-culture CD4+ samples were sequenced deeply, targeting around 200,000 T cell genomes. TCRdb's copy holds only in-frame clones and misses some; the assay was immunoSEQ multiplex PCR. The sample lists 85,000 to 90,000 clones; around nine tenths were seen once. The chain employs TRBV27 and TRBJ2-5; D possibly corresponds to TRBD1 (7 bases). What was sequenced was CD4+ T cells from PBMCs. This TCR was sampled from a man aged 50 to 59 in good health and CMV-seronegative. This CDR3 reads CASSPWGDSYQETQYF. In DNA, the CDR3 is TGTGCCAGCAGTCCCTGGGGGGACAGCTACCAAGAGACCCAGTACTTC.